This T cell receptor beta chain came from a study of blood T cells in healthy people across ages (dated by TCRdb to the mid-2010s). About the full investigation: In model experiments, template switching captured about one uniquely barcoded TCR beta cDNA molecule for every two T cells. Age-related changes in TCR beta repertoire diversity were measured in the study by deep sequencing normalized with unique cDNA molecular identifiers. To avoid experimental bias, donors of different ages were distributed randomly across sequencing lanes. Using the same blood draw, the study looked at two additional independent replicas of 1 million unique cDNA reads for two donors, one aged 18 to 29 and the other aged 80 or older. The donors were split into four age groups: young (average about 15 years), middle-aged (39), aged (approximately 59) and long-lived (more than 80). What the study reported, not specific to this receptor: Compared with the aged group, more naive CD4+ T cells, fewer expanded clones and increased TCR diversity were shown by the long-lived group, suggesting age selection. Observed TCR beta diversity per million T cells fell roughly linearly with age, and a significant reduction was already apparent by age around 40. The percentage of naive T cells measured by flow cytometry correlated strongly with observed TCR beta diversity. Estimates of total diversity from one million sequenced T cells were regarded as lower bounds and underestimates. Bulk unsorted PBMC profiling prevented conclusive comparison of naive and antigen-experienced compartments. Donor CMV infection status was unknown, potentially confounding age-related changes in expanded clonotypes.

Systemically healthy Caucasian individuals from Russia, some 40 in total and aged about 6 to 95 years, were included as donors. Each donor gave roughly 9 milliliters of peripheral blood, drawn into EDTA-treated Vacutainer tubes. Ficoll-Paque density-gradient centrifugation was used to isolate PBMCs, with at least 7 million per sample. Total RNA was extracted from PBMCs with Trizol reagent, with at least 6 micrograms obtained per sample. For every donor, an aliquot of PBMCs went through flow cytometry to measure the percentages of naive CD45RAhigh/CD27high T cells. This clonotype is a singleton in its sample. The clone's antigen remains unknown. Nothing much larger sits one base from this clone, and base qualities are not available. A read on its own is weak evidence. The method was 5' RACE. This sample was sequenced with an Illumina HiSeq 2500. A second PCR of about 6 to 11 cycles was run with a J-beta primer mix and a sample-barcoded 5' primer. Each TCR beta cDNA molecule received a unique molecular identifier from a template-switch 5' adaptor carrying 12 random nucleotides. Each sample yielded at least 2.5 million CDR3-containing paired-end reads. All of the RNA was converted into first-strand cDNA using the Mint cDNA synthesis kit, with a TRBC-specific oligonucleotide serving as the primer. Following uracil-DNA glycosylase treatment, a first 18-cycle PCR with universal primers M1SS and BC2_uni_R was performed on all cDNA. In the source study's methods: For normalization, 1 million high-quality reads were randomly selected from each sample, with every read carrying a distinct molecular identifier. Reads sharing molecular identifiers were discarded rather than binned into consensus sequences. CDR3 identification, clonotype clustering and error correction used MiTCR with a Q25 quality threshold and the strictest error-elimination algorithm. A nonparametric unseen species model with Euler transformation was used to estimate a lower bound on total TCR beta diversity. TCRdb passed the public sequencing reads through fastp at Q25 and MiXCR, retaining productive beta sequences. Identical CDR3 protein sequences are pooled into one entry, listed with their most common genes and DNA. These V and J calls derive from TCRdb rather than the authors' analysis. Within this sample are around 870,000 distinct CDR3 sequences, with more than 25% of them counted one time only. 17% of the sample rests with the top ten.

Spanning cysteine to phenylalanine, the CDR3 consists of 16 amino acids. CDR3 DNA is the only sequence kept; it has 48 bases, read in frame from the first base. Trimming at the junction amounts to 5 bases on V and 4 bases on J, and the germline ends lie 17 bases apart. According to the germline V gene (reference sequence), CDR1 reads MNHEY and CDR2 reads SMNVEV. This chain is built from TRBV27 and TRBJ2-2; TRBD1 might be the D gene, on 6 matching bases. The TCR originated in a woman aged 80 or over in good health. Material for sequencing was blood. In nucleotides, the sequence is TGTGCCAGCAGTGCGAAACAGGGTCTTGGCACCGGGGAGCTGTTTTTT. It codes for CASSAKQGLGTGELFF.